One T cell receptor beta chain is described in this entry. Its matching antigen is unknown. This sample is part of a study of CXCR3-negative and CXCR3-positive naive CD8 T cells. The TRB cDNA libraries were prepared by 5' RACE with UMI labels. TCRdb re-called the 5' RACE reads and catalogs CDR3 proteins one per entry, DNA excluded. This repertoire includes 120,000 to 150,000 distinct CDR3 sequences. This CDR3 has 12 residues. Germline values: CDR1 LNHNV, CDR2 YYDKDF (reference sequence). Study conclusions and caveats: TRB CDR3s were more hydrophobic in CXCR3-positive than in CXCR3-negative naive cells.

Sequencing was carried out using naive CXCR3+ CD8+ T cells from blood. The subset here: CD45RO-CCR7+CD27+CD95- naive CD8+ T cells expressing CXCR3 (TNR3+). This chain connects TRBV15 to TRBJ2-7; TCRdb's D call of TRBD1 is untestable without DNA. The receptor was isolated from a human donor in good health. Some clones in this sample may be carry-over from other donors' samples. The CDR3 loop reads CATSRDSGVPYF.